This is a list of T cell receptor beta chains from one sample in a study of blood T cells in healthy people across ages. TCRdb re-analysed the 5' RACE reads in MiXCR, keeping a single row per CDR3 protein. This sample has 1.5 million to 1.8 million distinct CDR3 sequences; approximately 43% occur once, and the top ten carry about 4%. Sequences were obtained from blood. All receptors come from a woman aged 18 to 35 in good health. CDR3s include the opening cysteine and the closing phenylalanine or tryptophan. The D gene is left open where the match is weak. Clone size is not always given. Where it is, it says once, few, many or a class for expanded clones.

D: -
size: -
V: TRBV4-3
J: TRBJ2-5
DNA: TGCGCCAGCAGCCATCAACCGGAGGAGACCCAGTACTTC
CDR3: CASSHQPEETQYF

D: TRBD2
size: few
V: TRBV6-5
J: TRBJ2-1
DNA: TGTGCCAGCAGATTTAGCGGGGGTAGTGAGCAGTTCTTC
CDR3: CASRFSGGSEQFF

D: -
size: few
V: TRBV4-3
J: TRBJ2-5
DNA: TGCGCCAGCAGCCAATTTGCACGGGAGTGGGAGACCCAGTACTTC
CDR3: CASSQFAREWETQYF

D: -
size: few
V: TRBV10-3
J: TRBJ2-7
DNA: TGTGCCATCAGCGGCGGGACCGCAAACTCCTACGAGCAGTACTTC
CDR3: CAISGGTANSYEQYF

D: TRBD1
size: -
V: TRBV25-1
J: TRBJ2-1
DNA: TGTGCCAGCAGTGAATATGCAACCCGGGACAGGGTCCATGAGCAGTTCTTC
CDR3: CASSEYATRDRVHEQFF

D: -
size: -
V: TRBV20-1
J: TRBJ1-5
DNA: TGCAGTGCTCCCCGAGCGACAGGAGACAATCAGCCCCAGCATTTT
CDR3: CSAPRATGDNQPQHF

D: -
size: few
V: TRBV20-1
J: TRBJ1-4
DNA: TGCAGTGCTAATGCGGGGGCGACTAATGAAAAACTGTTTTTT
CDR3: CSANAGATNEKLFF

D: -
size: few
V: TRBV5-1
J: TRBJ2-7
DNA: TGCGCCAGCAGCACCGGGGCCAACACAGCGTACGAGCAGTACTTC
CDR3: CASSTGANTAYEQYF

D: -
size: -
V: TRBV12-3/TRBV12-4
J: TRBJ2-7
DNA: TGTGGCAGCACGTCCGACCGCACCTACGAGCAGTACTTC
CDR3: CGSTSDRTYEQYF

D: -
size: -
V: TRBV7-3
J: TRBJ2-7
DNA: TGTGCCAGCAGCTTAACTCGGTGGGACGGAGCGTACAATGAGCAGTACTTC
CDR3: CASSLTRWDGAYNEQYF

D: -
size: -
V: TRBV27
J: TRBJ2-7
DNA: TGTGCCAGCAGTCGCGGGATCGCCTACGAGCAGTACTTC
CDR3: CASSRGIAYEQYF

D: TRBD1
size: few
V: TRBV7-9
J: TRBJ2-7
DNA: TGTGCCAGCAGCCTGGACAGGATATCCTACGAGCAGTACTTC
CDR3: CASSLDRISYEQYF

D: TRBD1
size: few
V: TRBV6-1
J: TRBJ2-3
DNA: TGTGCCAGCAGTGACAGGGGGCGCATCACAGATACGCAGTATTTT
CDR3: CASSDRGRITDTQYF

D: TRBD1
size: many
V: TRBV20-1
J: TRBJ2-7
DNA: TGCAGTGCTAGAGTCCCAGACAGGGACTACGAGCAGTACTTC
CDR3: CSARVPDRDYEQYF

D: TRBD1
size: few
V: TRBV4-3
J: TRBJ2-1
DNA: TGCGCCAGCAGCCAAGCCGGGACAGGGGACTACAATGAGCAGTTCTTC
CDR3: CASSQAGTGDYNEQFF

D: TRBD1
size: few
V: TRBV11-1
J: TRBJ2-5
DNA: TGTGCCAGCAGCTTATTCTCCGGGACAGCGTACAATGAGCAGTACTTC
CDR3: CASSLFSGTAYNEQYF

D: -
size: many
V: TRBV7-8
J: TRBJ2-7
DNA: TGTGCCAGCAGCTTAGACGGAGCCTCCTACGAGCAGTACTTC
CDR3: CASSLDGASYEQYF

D: -
size: -
V: TRBV29-1
J: TRBJ2-1
DNA: TGCAGCGTTGAAGGGCCCCAAGGCCATGAGCAGTTCTTC
CDR3: CSVEGPQGHEQFF

D: -
size: few
V: TRBV29-1
J: TRBJ2-1
DNA: TGCAGCGTCCTCGGTGGTAACCGTAGCTCCTACAATGAGCAGTTCTTC
CDR3: CSVLGGNRSSYNEQFF

D: TRBD1
size: -
V: TRBV2
J: TRBJ2-1
DNA: TGTGCCAGCAATACATACAGGGGTCCCAATGAGCAGTTCTTC
CDR3: CASNTYRGPNEQFF

D: -
size: few
V: TRBV7-6
J: TRBJ2-7
DNA: TGTGCCAGCAGTTTCCCCGGGACACCTGACTACGAGCAGTACTTC
CDR3: CASSFPGTPDYEQYF

D: -
size: -
V: TRBV6-1
J: TRBJ2-7
DNA: TGTGCCAGCAGTGAACGCGGGACTTACGAGCAGTACTTC
CDR3: CASSERGTYEQYF

D: -
size: once
V: TRBV4-1
J: TRBJ2-1
DNA: TGCGCCAGCAGCCCTGTACCTCTAGCCAAAAACATTCAGTTCTTC
CDR3: CASSPVPLAKNIQFF

D: -
size: -
V: TRBV5-1
J: TRBJ1-1
DNA: TGCGCCAGCAGCCCCGCCGTCGGGAACACTGAAGCTTTCTTT
CDR3: CASSPAVGNTEAFF

D: -
size: -
V: TRBV5-1
J: TRBJ2-3
DNA: TGCGCCAGCAGGCTAGACAGGGATACGCAGTATTTT
CDR3: CASRLDRDTQYF

D: TRBD2
size: -
V: TRBV4-1
J: TRBJ2-5
DNA: TGCGCCAGCAGCCACCGGTGGGGCACTAGCGGGGGGTTTGAGACCCAGTACTTC
CDR3: CASSHRWGTSGGFETQYF

D: -
size: -
V: TRBV7-2
J: TRBJ2-7
DNA: TGTGCCAGCAGCTTAAGCCGGGACGTCTACGAGCAGTACTTC
CDR3: CASSLSRDVYEQYF

D: TRBD2
size: few
V: TRBV29-1
J: TRBJ2-3
DNA: TGCAGCGTTAGGGGGCTAGCGGGGGGCACAGATACGCAGTATTTT
CDR3: CSVRGLAGGTDTQYF

D: TRBD1
size: -
V: TRBV12-3/TRBV12-4
J: TRBJ2-7
DNA: TGTGCCAGCAGTGGCGACCGGGACAGCTACTACGAGCAGTACTTC
CDR3: CASSGDRDSYYEQYF

D: TRBD2
size: -
V: TRBV7-3
J: TRBJ2-3
DNA: TGTGCTAGCAGCTTAACTCGGACTAGGAGCACAGATACGCAGTATTTT
CDR3: CASSLTRTRSTDTQYF

D: TRBD2
size: few
V: TRBV20-1
J: TRBJ2-7
DNA: TGCAGTGCTAGAGATTGGGCTAGCGGAGCTTCCTACAATGAGCAGTACTTC
CDR3: CSARDWASGASYNEQYF

D: -
size: few
V: TRBV20-1
J: TRBJ1-2
DNA: TGCAGTGCTACCCGGGCAGGGCTCCTCTCTAACTATGGCTACACCTTC
CDR3: CSATRAGLLSNYGYTF

D: -
size: -
V: TRBV12-3/TRBV12-4
J: TRBJ2-1
DNA: TGTGCCAGCAGTTCATTACACCGGACAGTGTGCAATGAGCAGTTCTTC
CDR3: CASSSLHRTVCNEQFF

D: -
size: few
V: TRBV10-3
J: TRBJ1-1
DNA: TGTGCCATCAGAGCCGTGGCGAACACTGAAGCTTTCTTT
CDR3: CAIRAVANTEAFF

D: -
size: -
V: TRBV20-1
J: TRBJ1-5
DNA: TGCAGTGCTTCGGGACCCACAGGTCCCCAGCATTTT
CDR3: CSASGPTGPQHF

D: -
size: -
V: TRBV20-1
J: TRBJ1-1
DNA: TGCAGTGCTAGAGTGGTAGACATGGAAGCTTTCTTT
CDR3: CSARVVDMEAFF

D: -
size: -
V: TRBV13
J: TRBJ2-1
DNA: TGTGCCAGCACCTTCTCCTTCCCCGGGCAGGATGAGCAGTTCTTC
CDR3: CASTFSFPGQDEQFF

D: TRBD1
size: -
V: TRBV11-2
J: TRBJ1-2
DNA: TGTGCCGGCAGCTTAGAAGGGGACAGGCCTGGCTACACCTTC
CDR3: CAGSLEGDRPGYTF

D: -
size: -
V: TRBV4-3
J: TRBJ1-1
DNA: TGCGCCAGCAGCCCGAAACCGGATACTGAAGCTTTCTTT
CDR3: CASSPKPDTEAFF

D: -
size: -
V: TRBV7-9
J: TRBJ2-7
DNA: TGTGCCAGCAGGCCGCGAGGCACCTCCTACGAGCAGTACTTC
CDR3: CASRPRGTSYEQYF

D: -
size: few
V: TRBV6-1
J: TRBJ1-4
DNA: TGTGCCAGCAGTGCTTTGGGACAACAAAAAGAAAAACTGTTTTTT
CDR3: CASSALGQQKEKLFF

D: TRBD1
size: -
V: TRBV12-3/TRBV12-4
J: TRBJ1-2
DNA: TGTGCCAGCAGTGTGGACAGGCTATATGGCCACACCTTC
CDR3: CASSVDRLYGHTF

D: TRBD2
size: -
V: TRBV27
J: TRBJ2-3
DNA: TGTGCCAGCAGGGTACTAGCGGGAGAAAACACAGATACGCAGTATTTT
CDR3: CASRVLAGENTDTQYF

D: -
size: -
V: TRBV28
J: TRBJ2-7
DNA: TGTGCCAGCAGCCAACCGTTAGTCCCCTACGAGCAGTACTTC
CDR3: CASSQPLVPYEQYF

D: -
size: -
V: TRBV15
J: TRBJ2-7
DNA: TGTGCCACCAGCAAAGATCCTGAGTTAAGAGAGCAGTACTTC
CDR3: CATSKDPELREQYF

D: -
size: few
V: TRBV5-1
J: TRBJ2-1
DNA: TGCGCCAGCAGCTTGGCCCTAGGGAATGAGCAGTTCTTC
CDR3: CASSLALGNEQFF

D: -
size: -
V: TRBV4-3
J: TRBJ2-3
DNA: TGCGCCAGCAGCCAAGATTTTACTGGGTCAGATACGCAGTATTTT
CDR3: CASSQDFTGSDTQYF

D: -
size: few
V: TRBV11-3
J: TRBJ2-1
DNA: TGTGCCAGCAGCCTCGAGGCGGGGTACAATGAGCAGTTCTTC
CDR3: CASSLEAGYNEQFF

D: -
size: once
V: TRBV6-5
J: TRBJ1-1
DNA: TGTGCCAGCAGGCCGATAGGACAGTTTGAAGCTTTCTTT
CDR3: CASRPIGQFEAFF

D: -
size: -
V: TRBV18
J: TRBJ1-2
DNA: TGTGCCAGCTCACCGACGGGACCGGGAGATGGCTACACCTTC
CDR3: CASSPTGPGDGYTF

D: -
size: -
V: TRBV7-2
J: TRBJ1-4
DNA: TGTGTCAGCAGCTTAGCGACGACGGAGGGAAAACTGTTTTTT
CDR3: CVSSLATTEGKLFF